A single sample is the source of the 14 T cell receptor beta chains below, sequenced in a study of T-cell memory formation after mild COVID-19. TCRdb independently ran MiXCR on the 5' RACE reads; one entry per CDR3 protein. The sample has 150,000 to 200,000 distinct CDR3 sequences, roughly 18% seen once. Sequencing was carried out using PBMCs or a T cell subset sorted from them (not recorded which). All receptors come from a man aged 18 to 35 who had mild COVID-19 (a few samples of this study predate the infection). Cell type and time point are not known.

CDR3 coding DNA: TGTGCCAGCAGCCGAGCAAGCGGGGGAGGGGAGACCCAGTACTTC. Its protein is CASSRASGGGETQYF. The chain recombines TRBV7-2 with TRBJ2-5; TRBD2 matches at 8 bases. Per germline, CDR1 SGHTA and CDR2 FQGNSA. After removal of 5 bases from V and 5 bases from J, the junction contained 10 bases not matched to a gene. The length of the CDR3 is 15 residues.

The V call is TRBV4-3, the J call TRBJ2-5, with a weak D call TRBD2 (6 bases). Trimming took 1 base from V and 7 from J, leaving 16 bases between them. Germline V gene data show CDR1 as LGHNA and CDR2 as YSLEER. The CDR3 has 15 amino acids. The chain's CDR3 is CASSQVGGPKGTQYF. The CDR3 DNA follows: TGCGCCAGCAGCCAAGTAGGAGGGCCCAAGGGGACCCAGTACTTC.

This rearrangement joins TRBV20-1 to TRBJ1-2; weak D call: TRBD1 (5 bases). CDR1 DFQATT and CDR2 SNEGSKA come from the germline V gene (reference sequence). Trimming shortened V by 3 bases and J by 8 bases, and 19 bases separated the two germline ends. The CDR3 spans 14 residues. The CDR3 DNA is TGCAGTGCTAGTGTATCGGGGCGTTTAGAAGGCTACACCTTC. Translation: CSASVSGRLEGYTF.

The CDR3 nucleotides read TGTGCCATCAGTGGGGTAGGACAGGGAGATCAAGCTTTCTTT. Translating gives CAISGVGQGDQAFF. This chain joins TRBV10-3 and TRBJ1-1, with 8 bases aligning to TRBD1. Looked up from germline, CDR1 is ENHRY and CDR2 is SYGVKD. Trimming removed 4 bases from V and 9 bases from J; junction bases left unmatched: 10. The CDR3 is 14 residues long.

This clonotype was seen only once. This chain joins TRBV4-3 and TRBJ2-3, with a weak D call TRBD1 (5 bases). The CDR3 totals 14 residues. CDR1 LGHNA and CDR2 YSLEER come from the germline V gene. With 3 bases removed from V and 2 bases from J, the gap between germline ends came to 9 bases. CDR3 residues: CASSHPDTTDTQYF. The DNA for the CDR3 is TGCGCCAGCAGCCACCCGGACACCACAGATACGCAGTATTTT.

The V gene is TRBV2, the J gene TRBJ2-3; 7 bases map to TRBD2. This CDR3 region has 15 residues. Losses at the gene ends were 4 bases for V and 2 bases for J; bases not matched to a gene: 6. From germline, CDR1 is SNHLY and CDR2 FYNNEI. The CDR3 loop reads CASSGGSGVTDTQYF. CDR3 DNA: TGTGCCAGCAGTGGAGGGAGCGGGGTCACAGATACGCAGTATTTT. The full variable domain, completed using reference TRBV2 and TRBJ2-3, is EPEVTQTPSHQVTQMGQEVILRCVPISNHLYFYWYRQILGQKVEFLVSFYNNEISEKSEIFDDQFSVERPDGSNFTLKIRSTKLEDSAMYFCASSGGSGVTDTQYFGPGTRLTVL.

The table lists this clonotype with a few counts. V usage is TRBV4-2 and J usage is TRBJ2-2, with 10 bases that match TRBD1. This CDR3 spans 17 amino acids. CDR1 and CDR2 (germline): LGHNA, YNFKEQ. Losses at the gene ends were 0 bases for V and 4 bases for J; bases not matched to a gene: 5. The CDR3 region is CASSQDPRTGGTGELFF. The DNA for the CDR3 is TGTGCCAGCAGCCAAGATCCCCGGACAGGGGGCACCGGGGAGCTGTTTTTT.

This clonotype was counted a few times. The CDR3 loop reads CASSLALAGGRETQYF. CDR3 sequence (DNA): TGTGCCAGCAGTTTAGCCCTAGCGGGGGGGCGGGAGACCCAGTACTTC. The chain links TRBV12-3 or TRBV12-4 to TRBJ2-5, with TRBD2 matching 12 bases. The CDR3 runs to 16 residues. V was pared by 0 bases and J by 5 bases, with 4 bases of the junction left unmatched.

This chain connects TRBV5-1 to TRBJ2-1; D gene uncertain. The ends were cut back, 0 bases at V and 10 bases at J, with 8 bases in the middle. The CDR3 spans 12 residues. CDR1 and CDR2 (germline): SGHRS, YFSETQ. The CDR3 nucleotides read TGCGCCAGCAGCTTGGAATCGTACGAGCAGTTCTTC. Amino acids: CASSLESYEQFF.

The chain has TRBV6-2 or TRBV6-3 and TRBJ1-1; D ambiguous. The length of the CDR3 is 13 residues. CDR1 is MNHEY and CDR2 is SVGEGT in the germline V gene. Between the trimmed V and J ends, which lost 3 bases and 4 bases, there was a span of 9 bases. The DNA of the CDR3 is TGTGCCAGCAGTTATGGGCGGTCCACTGAAGCTTTCTTT. This codes for CASSYGRSTEAFF.

This chain connects TRBV20-1 to TRBJ2-5, with TRBD2 matching over 8 bases. Germline V CDR1 and CDR2: DFQATT, SNEGSKA (reference sequence). The CDR3 is made up of 13 amino acids. The J segment lost 3 bases and the V segment lost 2 bases, leaving 2 bases of the junction unmatched. As DNA, the CDR3 is TGCAGTGCTAGAAGGCGGGGGGAAGAGACCCAGTACTTC. Its protein product is CSARRRGEETQYF.

This clonotype has a handful of counts. V is TRBV4-3 and J is TRBJ2-1; 14 nucleotides match TRBD2. The germline V gene encodes CDR1 LGHNA and CDR2 YSLEER. The V and J ends lost 4 bases and 10 bases, in that order; junction bases with no gene match: 9. The CDR3 has 16 residues. CDR3 DNA: TGCGCCAGCAGCCGAACGGGACTAGCGGGGGCACGGGAGCAGTTCTTC. It is translated as CASSRTGLAGAREQFF.

This clonotype was seen only a few times. This rearrangement joins TRBV7-2 to TRBJ2-2, with D tentatively TRBD1 (6 bases). The CDR3 runs to 14 residues. V was cut by 10 bases and J by 1 base, with 13 bases left in between. Germline-derived CDR1 and CDR2 are SGHTA and FQGNSA. CDR3 sequence (DNA): TGTGCCAACGTCAAGACAGGGAACACCGGGGAGCTGTTTTTT. Encoded protein: CANVKTGNTGELFF.

This sequence joins TRBV7-6 and TRBJ2-5; TRBD2 is a possible D gene (5 bases). V was cut by 5 bases and J by 2 bases, with 12 bases left in between. The CDR3 runs to 14 residues. Per germline, CDR1 SGHVS and CDR2 FNYEAQ. CDR3 residues: CASSPSGPQETQYF. As DNA, the CDR3 is TGTGCCAGCAGCCCCAGCGGCCCACAAGAGACCCAGTACTTC.